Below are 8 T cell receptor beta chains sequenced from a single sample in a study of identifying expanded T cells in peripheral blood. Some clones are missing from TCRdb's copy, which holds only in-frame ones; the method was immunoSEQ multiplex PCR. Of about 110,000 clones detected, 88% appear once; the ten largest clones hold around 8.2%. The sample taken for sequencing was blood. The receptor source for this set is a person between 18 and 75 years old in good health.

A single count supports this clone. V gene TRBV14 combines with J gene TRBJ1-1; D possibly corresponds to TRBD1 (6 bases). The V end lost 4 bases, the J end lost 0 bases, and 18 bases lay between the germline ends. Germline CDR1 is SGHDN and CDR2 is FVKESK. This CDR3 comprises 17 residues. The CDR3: CASSPWTVLSMNTEAFF. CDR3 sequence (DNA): TGTGCCAGCAGCCCCTGGACAGTTCTTTCTATGAACACTGAAGCTTTCTTT. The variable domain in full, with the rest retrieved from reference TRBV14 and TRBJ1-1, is EAGVTQFPSHSVIEKGQTVTLRCDPISGHDNLYWYRRVMGKEIKFLLHFVKESKQDESGMPNNRFLAERTGGTYSTLKVQPAELEDSGVYFCASSPWTVLSMNTEAFFGQGTRLTVV.

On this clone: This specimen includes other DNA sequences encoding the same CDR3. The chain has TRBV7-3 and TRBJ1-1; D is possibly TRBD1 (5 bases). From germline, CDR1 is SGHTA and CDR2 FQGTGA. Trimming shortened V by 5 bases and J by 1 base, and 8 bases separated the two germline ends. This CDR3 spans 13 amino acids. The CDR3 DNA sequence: TGTGCCAGCAGCACCCAGGGGAACACTGAAGCTTTCTTT. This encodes CASSTQGNTEAFF. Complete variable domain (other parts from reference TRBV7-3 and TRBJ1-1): GAGVSQTPSNKVTEKGKYVELRCDPISGHTALYWYRQSLGQGPEFLIYFQGTGAADDSGLPNDRFFAVRPEGSVSTLKIQRTERGDSAVYLCASSTQGNTEAFFGQGTRLTVV.

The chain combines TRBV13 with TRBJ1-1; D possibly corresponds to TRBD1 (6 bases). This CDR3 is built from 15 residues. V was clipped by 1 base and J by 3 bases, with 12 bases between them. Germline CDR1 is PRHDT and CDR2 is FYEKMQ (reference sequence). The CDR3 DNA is TGTGCCAGCAGCTTAGTAGGGGGGGCGCACACTGAAGCTTTCTTT. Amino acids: CASSLVGGAHTEAFF.

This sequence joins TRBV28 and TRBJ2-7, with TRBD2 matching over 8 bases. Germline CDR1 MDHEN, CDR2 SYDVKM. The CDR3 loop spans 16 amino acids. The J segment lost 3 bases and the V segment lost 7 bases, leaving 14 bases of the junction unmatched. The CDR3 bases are TGTGCCAGCACCAACGGGGGGGCAGGGCGAATCTACGAGCAGTACTTC. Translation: CASTNGGAGRIYEQYF.

CDR3 amino acids: CAWAPPGFSTGELFF. CDR3 DNA: TGTGCCTGGGCCCCGCCGGGTTTTAGCACCGGGGAGCTGTTTTTT. The J gene is TRBJ2-2, the V gene TRBV30; D not certain. The ends were cut back, 5 bases at V and 4 bases at J, with 17 bases in the middle. CDR3 length: 15 amino acids. Germline V gives CDR1 GTSNPN, CDR2 SVGIG (reference sequence). The entire variable domain, with the rest obtained from reference TRBV30 and TRBJ2-2, is as follows: SQTIHQWPATLVQPVGSPLSLECTVEGTSNPNLYWYRQAAGRGLQLLFYSVGIGQISSEVPQNLSASRPQDRQFILSSKKLLLSDSGFYLCAWAPPGFSTGELFFGEGSRLTVL.

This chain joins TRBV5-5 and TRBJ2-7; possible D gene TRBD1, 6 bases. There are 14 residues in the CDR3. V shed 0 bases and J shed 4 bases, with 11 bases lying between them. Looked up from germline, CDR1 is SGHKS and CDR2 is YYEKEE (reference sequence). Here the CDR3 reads CASSLGQAIYEQYF. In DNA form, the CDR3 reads TGTGCCAGCAGCTTGGGACAGGCAATATACGAGCAGTACTTC.

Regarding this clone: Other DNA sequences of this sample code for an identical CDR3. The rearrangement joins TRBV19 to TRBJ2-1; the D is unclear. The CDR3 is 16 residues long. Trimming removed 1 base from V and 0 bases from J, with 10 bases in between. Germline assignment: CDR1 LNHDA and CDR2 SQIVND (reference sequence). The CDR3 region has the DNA TGTGCCAGTAGTATAGTGGCAGCCAGCTCCTACAATGAGCAGTTCTTC. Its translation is CASSIVAASSYNEQFF.

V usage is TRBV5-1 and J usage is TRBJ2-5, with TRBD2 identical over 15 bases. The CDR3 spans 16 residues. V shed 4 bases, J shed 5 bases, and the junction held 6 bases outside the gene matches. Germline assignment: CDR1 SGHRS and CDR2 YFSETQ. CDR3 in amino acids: CASSPGLAGGSETQYF. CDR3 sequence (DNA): TGCGCCAGCAGCCCCGGACTAGCGGGGGGGTCGGAGACCCAGTACTTC.